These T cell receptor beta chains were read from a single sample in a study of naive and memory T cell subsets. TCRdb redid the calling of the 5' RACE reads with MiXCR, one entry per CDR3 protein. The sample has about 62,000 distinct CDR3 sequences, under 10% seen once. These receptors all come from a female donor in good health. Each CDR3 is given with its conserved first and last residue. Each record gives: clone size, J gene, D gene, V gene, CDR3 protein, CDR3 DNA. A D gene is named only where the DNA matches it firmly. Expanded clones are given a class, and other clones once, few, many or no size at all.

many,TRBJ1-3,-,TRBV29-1,CSVATGGNTIYF,TGCAGCGTTGCTACAGGGGGAAACACCATATATTTT
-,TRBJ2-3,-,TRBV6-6,CASRDRIVNTQYF,TGTGCCAGCAGGGACAGAATCGTTAATACGCAGTATTTT
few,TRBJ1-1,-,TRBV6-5,CASTPLGAALNTEAFF,TGTGCCAGCACCCCACTCGGCGCCGCCCTGAACACTGAAGCTTTCTTT
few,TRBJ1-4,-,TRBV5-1,CASSRDGVNEKLFF,TGCGCCAGCAGCCGGGACGGGGTTAATGAAAAACTGTTTTTT
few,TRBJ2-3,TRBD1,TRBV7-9,CASSLLAGQGSTDTQYF,TGTGCCAGCAGCTTACTCGCCGGACAGGGAAGCACAGATACGCAGTATTTT
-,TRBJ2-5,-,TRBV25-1,CASSEYVGGTQYF,TGTGCCAGCAGTGAATATGTAGGTGGGACCCAGTACTTC
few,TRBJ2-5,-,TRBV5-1,CASKLLTSRETQYF,TGCGCCAGCAAACTACTGACAAGCCGAGAGACCCAGTACTTC
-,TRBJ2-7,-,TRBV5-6,CASSSTGDFYEQYF,TGTGCCAGCAGCTCGACAGGAGACTTCTACGAGCAGTACTTC
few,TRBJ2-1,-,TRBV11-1,CASRHDSNEQFF,TGTGCCAGCAGACACGACAGCAATGAGCAGTTCTTC
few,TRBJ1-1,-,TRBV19,CASGDGFRRGTEAFF,TGTGCCAGTGGGGACGGCTTCAGGCGGGGCACTGAAGCTTTCTTT
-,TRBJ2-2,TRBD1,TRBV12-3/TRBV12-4,CASKPRQGTGELFF,TGTGCCAGCAAGCCTCGACAGGGGACCGGGGAGCTGTTTTTT
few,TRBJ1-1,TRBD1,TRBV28,CATVSTGGIGKAFF,TGTGCCACCGTTTCGACAGGGGGCATTGGTAAAGCTTTCTTT
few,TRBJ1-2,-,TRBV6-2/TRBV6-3,CASSYRTANYGYTF,TGTGCCAGCAGTTACCGGACAGCTAACTATGGCTACACCTTC
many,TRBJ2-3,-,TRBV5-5,CASSGGGRPRTDTQYF,TGTGCCAGCAGCGGGGGGGGGCGCCCCCGCACAGATACGCAGTATTTT
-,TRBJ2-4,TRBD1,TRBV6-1,CAVTGVAKNIQYF,TGTGCCGTGACAGGGGTAGCCAAAAACATTCAGTACTTC
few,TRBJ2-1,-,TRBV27,CASRGPSGESYNEQFF,TGTGCCAGCAGGGGCCCCTCGGGGGAATCTTACAATGAGCAGTTCTTC
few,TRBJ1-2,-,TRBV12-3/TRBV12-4,CASSLGPDTYGDTF,TGTGCCAGCAGTTTAGGTCCGGATACCTATGGCGACACCTTC
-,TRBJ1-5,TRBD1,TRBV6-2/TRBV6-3,CASKDRVVQINQPQHF,TGTGCCAGCAAGGACAGGGTCGTTCAAATCAATCAGCCCCAGCATTTT
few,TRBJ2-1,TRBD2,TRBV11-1,CASSWTSGRTTYNEQFF,TGTGCCAGCAGCTGGACTAGCGGGAGGACGACCTACAATGAGCAGTTCTTC
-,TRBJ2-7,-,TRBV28,CASRPIGTSYEQYF,TGTGCCAGCAGACCCATCGGGACCTCCTACGAGCAGTACTTC
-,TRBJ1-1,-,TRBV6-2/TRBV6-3,CASSQDRDSIMNTEAFF,TGTGCCAGCAGTCAAGACCGGGACTCAATCATGAACACTGAAGCTTTCTTT
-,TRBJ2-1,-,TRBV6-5,CASRRHKNEQFF,TGTGCCAGCAGAAGACACAAAAATGAGCAGTTCTTC
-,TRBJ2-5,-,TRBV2,CASSLRGMETQYF,TGTGCCAGCAGCCTCAGGGGTATGGAGACCCAGTACTTC
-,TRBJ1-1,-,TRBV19,CASSLGHLNTEAFF,TGTGCCAGTAGCCTCGGACACCTGAACACTGAAGCTTTCTTT
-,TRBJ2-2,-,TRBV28,CASSFSSGATGELFF,TGTGCCAGCAGTTTTTCCTCAGGGGCCACCGGGGAGCTGTTTTTT
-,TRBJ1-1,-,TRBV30,CAWRSYMNTEAFF,TGTGCCTGGCGATCCTACATGAACACTGAAGCTTTCTTT
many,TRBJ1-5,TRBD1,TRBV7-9,CASSRGQYNQPQHF,TGTGCCAGCAGCCGGGGACAGTACAATCAGCCCCAGCATTTT
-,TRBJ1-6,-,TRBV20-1,CSARDEGRTRWSPLHF,TGCAGTGCTAGAGATGAGGGCCGAACAAGGTGGTCACCCCTCCACTTT
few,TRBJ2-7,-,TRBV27,CASRDAGNYEQYF,TGTGCCAGCCGGGACGCCGGAAACTACGAGCAGTACTTC
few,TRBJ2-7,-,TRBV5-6,CASSSGKWHEQYF,TGTGCCAGCAGCTCCGGGAAGTGGCACGAGCAGTACTTC
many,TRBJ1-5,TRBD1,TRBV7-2,CASSLSQGYQPQHF,TGTGCCAGCAGCTTATCACAGGGGTATCAGCCCCAGCATTTT
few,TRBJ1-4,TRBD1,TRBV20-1,CSARSRGTFNEKLFF,TGCAGTGCTAGAAGCAGGGGGACTTTTAATGAAAAACTGTTTTTT
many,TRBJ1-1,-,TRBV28,CASSLSRGARGAFF,TGTGCCAGCAGTTTATCTCGGGGGGCGCGAGGAGCTTTCTTT
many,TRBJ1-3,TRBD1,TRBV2,CASSVQGALGNTIYF,TGTGCCAGCAGCGTCCAGGGGGCTCTCGGAAACACCATATATTTT
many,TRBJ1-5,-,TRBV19,CASTDILGSRSNQPQHF,TGTGCCAGTACCGATATTCTGGGGTCAAGGAGCAATCAGCCCCAGCATTTT
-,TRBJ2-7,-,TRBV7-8,CASSLIRPGWGYEQYF,TGTGCCAGCAGCTTAATTAGACCAGGTTGGGGATACGAGCAGTACTTC
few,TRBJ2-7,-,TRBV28,CASKDGSYEQYF,TGTGCCAGCAAGGACGGATCCTACGAGCAGTACTTC
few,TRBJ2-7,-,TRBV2,CASSEGGPYEQYF,TGTGCCAGCAGTGAAGGCGGGCCTTACGAGCAGTACTTC
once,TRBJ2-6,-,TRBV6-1,CASLLLGVANVLTF,TGTGCCAGCCTCCTTTTGGGGGTAGCCAACGTCCTGACTTTC
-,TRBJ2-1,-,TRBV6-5,CASSQPGASYNEQFF,TGTGCCAGCAGTCAACCAGGGGCATCCTACAATGAGCAGTTCTTC
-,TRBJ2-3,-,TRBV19,CASSSSGETDTQYF,TGTGCCAGTAGTAGTAGCGGCGAGACAGATACGCAGTATTTT
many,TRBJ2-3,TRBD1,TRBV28,CASKQGGLSTDTQYF,TGTGCCAGCAAACAGGGGGGCCTTAGCACAGATACGCAGTATTTT
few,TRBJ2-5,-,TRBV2,CASSEGRAAYKTQYF,TGTGCCAGCAGTGAAGGTCGGGCAGCCTACAAGACCCAGTACTTC
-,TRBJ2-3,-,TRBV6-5,CASSFSDTQYF,TGTGCCAGCAGTTTCTCAGATACGCAGTATTTT
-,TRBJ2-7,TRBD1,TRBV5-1,CASSPGTVFYEQYF,TGCGCCAGCAGCCCAGGGACAGTTTTCTACGAGCAGTACTTC
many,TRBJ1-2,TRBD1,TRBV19,CASSVDRGHSYGYTF,TGTGCCAGTAGTGTGGACAGGGGCCACAGCTATGGCTACACCTTC
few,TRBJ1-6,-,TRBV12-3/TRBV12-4,CASSPRGGNSPLHF,TGTGCCAGCAGTCCCCGTGGGGGTAATTCACCCCTCCACTTT
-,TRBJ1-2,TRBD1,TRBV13,CASSLEPGQGAYGYTF,TGTGCCAGCAGCTTAGAACCGGGACAGGGGGCCTATGGCTACACCTTC
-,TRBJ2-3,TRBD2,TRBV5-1,CASSLVSTGTSGSTDTQYF,TGCGCCAGCAGCTTGGTCTCTACCGGGACTAGCGGGAGCACAGATACGCAGTATTTT